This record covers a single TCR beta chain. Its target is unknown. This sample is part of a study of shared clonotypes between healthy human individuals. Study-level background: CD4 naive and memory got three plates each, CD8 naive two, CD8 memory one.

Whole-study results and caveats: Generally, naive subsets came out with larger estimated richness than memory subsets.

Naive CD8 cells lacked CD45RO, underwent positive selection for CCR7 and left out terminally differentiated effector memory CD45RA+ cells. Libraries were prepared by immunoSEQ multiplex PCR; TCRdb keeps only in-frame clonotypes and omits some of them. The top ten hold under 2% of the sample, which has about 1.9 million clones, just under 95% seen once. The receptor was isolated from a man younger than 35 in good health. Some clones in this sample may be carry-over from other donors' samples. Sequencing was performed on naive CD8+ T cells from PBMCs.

The CDR3 loop reads CASSIFYSVRPNYEQYF. In DNA form, the CDR3 reads TGTGCCAGTAGTATTTTTTACAGTGTGCGACCAAACTACGAGCAGTACTTC. The genes are TRBV19 and TRBJ2-7; D unresolved. The CDR3 contains 17 residues. V lost 3 bases, J lost 3 bases, and 21 bases lay in between. The germline V gene encodes CDR1 LNHDA and CDR2 SQIVND (reference sequence).